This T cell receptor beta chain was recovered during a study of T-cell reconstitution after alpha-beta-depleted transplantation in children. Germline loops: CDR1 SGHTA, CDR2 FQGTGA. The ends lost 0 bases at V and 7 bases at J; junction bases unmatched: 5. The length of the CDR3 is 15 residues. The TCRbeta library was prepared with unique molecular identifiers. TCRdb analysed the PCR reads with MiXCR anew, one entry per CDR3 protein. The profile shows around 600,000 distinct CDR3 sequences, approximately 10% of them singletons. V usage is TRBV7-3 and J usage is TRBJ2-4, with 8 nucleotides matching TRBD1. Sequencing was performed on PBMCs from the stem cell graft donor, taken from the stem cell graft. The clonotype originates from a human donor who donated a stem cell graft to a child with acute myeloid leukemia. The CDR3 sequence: CASSLTGNRGNIQYF. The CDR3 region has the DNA TGTGCCAGCAGCTTAACGGGGAACAGGGGGAACATTCAGTACTTC. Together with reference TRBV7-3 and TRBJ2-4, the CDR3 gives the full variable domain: GAGVSQTPSNKVTEKGKYVELRCDPISGHTALYWYRQSLGQGPEFLIYFQGTGAADDSGLPNDRFFAVRPEGSVSTLKIQRTERGDSAVYLCASSLTGNRGNIQYFGAGTRLSVL.